Listed here are 11 T cell receptor beta chains from one sample, sequenced in a study of radiation and T cells in renal cell carcinoma. The time point was: blood 2 weeks post-SBRT. The treatment: 15 Gy SBRT to primary tumor, nephrectomy 4 weeks later. The data were produced by immunoSEQ multiplex PCR, yet TCRdb's version contains in-frame clones alone and is incomplete. The sample consists of 150,000 to 160,000 clones, approximately 90% of them appearing once. The starting material was blood, obtained from a patient whose treatment included radiotherapy and nephrectomy. These receptors came from a woman aged 45-59 years with renal cell carcinoma.

The chain is built from TRBV2 and TRBJ2-3; D is possibly TRBD1 (6 bases). The CDR3 contains 14 residues. The V gene's germline CDR1 is SNHLY and CDR2 FYNNEI. The ends were cut back, 7 bases at V and 6 bases at J, with 17 bases in the middle. This CDR3 reads CASTRQAGRDTQYF. CDR3 in DNA: TGTGCCAGCACACGACAGGCGGGTCGGGATACGCAGTATTTT. The variable domain in full, completed from reference TRBV2 and TRBJ2-3, reads EPEVTQTPSHQVTQMGQEVILRCVPISNHLYFYWYRQILGQKVEFLVSFYNNEISEKSEIFDDQFSVERPDGSNFTLKIRSTKLEDSAMYFCASTRQAGRDTQYFGPGTRLTVL.

The rearrangement joins TRBV19 to TRBJ2-3; D gene uncertain. CDR1 and CDR2 (germline): LNHDA, SQIVND (reference sequence). V was pared by 3 bases and J by 4 bases, with 11 bases between. The CDR3 totals 14 residues. Here the CDR3 reads CASSISVGPDTQYF. Here the CDR3 DNA reads TGTGCCAGTAGTATCAGCGTGGGCCCAGATACGCAGTATTTT.

The V gene is TRBV18, the J gene TRBJ2-3, with D possibly matching TRBD2 (5 bases). V lost 5 bases and J lost 2, with 8 bases in between. The CDR3 contains 13 residues. Germline loops: CDR1 KGHSH, CDR2 LQKENI. The CDR3 coding sequence is TGTGCCAGCTCAGGTAGCGTCACAGATACGCAGTATTTT. It translates to CASSGSVTDTQYF.

The rearrangement links TRBV6-1 to TRBJ1-1; D is undetermined. This CDR3 has 12 amino acids. The germline V gene has CDR1 MNHNS and CDR2 SASEGT. Trimming removed 8 bases at V and 4 bases at J, with 11 bases between. The CDR3 here is CASWRFGTEAFF. The CDR3 coding sequence is TGTGCCAGCTGGAGGTTTGGCACTGAAGCTTTCTTT.

This clone was seen more than once but under ten times. The CDR3 sequence is CASSPSSTEVNTEAFF. DNA for the CDR3: TGTGCCAGCAGCCCTTCCTCGACAGAAGTGAACACTGAAGCTTTCTTT. The chain links TRBV9 to TRBJ1-1; tentative D call: TRBD1 (5 bases). Trimming stripped 4 bases from V and 0 bases from J, with 16 bases between. This CDR3 spans 16 amino acids. Germline CDR1 and CDR2: SGDLS and YYNGEE.

This clone has a single count. The V gene is TRBV14, the J gene TRBJ2-3; 9 bases are shared with TRBD1. Germline V CDR1 and CDR2: SGHDN, FVKESK. Trimming removed 3 bases from V and 0 bases from J; junction bases left unmatched: 13. The CDR3 has 19 residues. CDR3 region: CASSQGRQGGYPSTDTQYF. The CDR3 DNA reads TGTGCCAGCAGCCAGGGTCGACAGGGGGGATACCCTAGCACAGATACGCAGTATTTT.

In its sample, this clone was seen a few times. The conserved phenylalanine or tryptophan normally closing the CDR3 is absent here, so this likely arose from a read error. Because the CDR3's place on the DNA is in doubt, the DNA is left out and the CDR3 is given as listed by TCRdb. This chain joins TRBV7-6 and TRBJ2-6. The germline CDR1 and CDR2 sequences are SGHVS and FNYEAQ. The CDR3 is made up of 14 amino acids, end residues included. CDR3 region: CASSFPNESHKVGL.

The rearrangement uses TRBV6-5 and TRBJ1-6, with a weak D call TRBD1 (6 bases). The CDR3 covers 15 residues. The germline V and J ends were trimmed by 0 bases and 8 bases, with 11 bases remaining between them. Germline V gene data show CDR1 as MNHEY and CDR2 as SVGAGI. The CDR3 spells CASSYSGGIHSPLHF. The CDR3 DNA reads TGTGCCAGCAGTTACTCAGGGGGGATCCATTCACCCCTCCACTTT.

The V call is TRBV5-1, the J call TRBJ2-1, with 10 bases lining up with TRBD2. V dropped 7 bases and J dropped 4; count of bases not matched to a gene: 8. There are 15 residues in the CDR3. Germline lookup yields CDR1 SGHRS and CDR2 YFSETQ. The CDR3 here is CASGLSGGVYNEQFF. The CDR3 DNA reads TGCGCCAGCGGGCTCAGCGGGGGGGTTTACAATGAGCAGTTCTTC.

The V gene is TRBV2, the J gene TRBJ2-7; 13 bases map to TRBD2. Germline assignment: CDR1 SNHLY and CDR2 FYNNEI. Trimming at V came to 6 bases and at J to 4 bases, leaving 6 bases not matched to a gene. The CDR3 loop spans 15 amino acids. Here the CDR3 DNA reads TGTGCCAGCAGGGGACTAGCGGGACTGTTGTACGAGCAGTACTTC. Protein: CASRGLAGLLYEQYF.

This chain joins TRBV6-1 and TRBJ1-2, with D unresolved. This CDR3 is built from 13 residues. Germline lookup yields CDR1 MNHNS and CDR2 SASEGT. V was trimmed by 4 bases and J by 5 bases, leaving 11 bases between them. CDR3 coding DNA: TGTGCCAGCAGTGCAGAAACGGGGTATGGCTACACCTTC. Translation: CASSAETGYGYTF.